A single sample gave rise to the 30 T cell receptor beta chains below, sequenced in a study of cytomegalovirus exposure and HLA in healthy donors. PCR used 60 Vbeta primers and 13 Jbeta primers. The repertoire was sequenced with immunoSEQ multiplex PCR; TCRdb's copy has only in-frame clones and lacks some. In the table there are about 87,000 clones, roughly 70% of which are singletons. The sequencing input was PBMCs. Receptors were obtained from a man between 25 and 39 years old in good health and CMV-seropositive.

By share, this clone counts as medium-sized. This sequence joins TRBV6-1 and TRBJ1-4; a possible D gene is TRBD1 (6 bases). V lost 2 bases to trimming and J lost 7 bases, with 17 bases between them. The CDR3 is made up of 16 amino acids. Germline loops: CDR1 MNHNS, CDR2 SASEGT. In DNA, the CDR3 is TGTGCCAGCAGTGAAAAGGCAGGGGAGGGGAGTGAAAAACTGTTTTTT. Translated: CASSEKAGEGSEKLFF.

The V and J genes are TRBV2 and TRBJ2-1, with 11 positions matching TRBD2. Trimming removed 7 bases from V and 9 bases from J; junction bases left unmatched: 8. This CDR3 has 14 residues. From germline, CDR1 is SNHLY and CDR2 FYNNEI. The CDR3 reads CASTASGRRGEQFF. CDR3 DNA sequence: TGTGCCAGCACAGCTAGCGGGAGGAGGGGTGAGCAGTTCTTC.

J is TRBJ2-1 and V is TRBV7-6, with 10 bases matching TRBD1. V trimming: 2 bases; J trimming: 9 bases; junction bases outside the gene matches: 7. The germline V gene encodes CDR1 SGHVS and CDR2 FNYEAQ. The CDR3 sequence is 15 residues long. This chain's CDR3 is CASSLRQGAGGEQFF. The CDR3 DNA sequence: TGTGCCAGCAGCTTACGACAGGGGGCTGGAGGTGAGCAGTTCTTC.

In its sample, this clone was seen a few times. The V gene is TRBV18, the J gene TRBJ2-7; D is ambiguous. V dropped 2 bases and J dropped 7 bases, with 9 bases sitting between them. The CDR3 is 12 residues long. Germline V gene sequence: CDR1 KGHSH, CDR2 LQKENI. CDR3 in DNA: TGTGCCAGCTCACCAACGAGTGAGGAGCAGTACTTC. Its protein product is CASSPTSEEQYF.

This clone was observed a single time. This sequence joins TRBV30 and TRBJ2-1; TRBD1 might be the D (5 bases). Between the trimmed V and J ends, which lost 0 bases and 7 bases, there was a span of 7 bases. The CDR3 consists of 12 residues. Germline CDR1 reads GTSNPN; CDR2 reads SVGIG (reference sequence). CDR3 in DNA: TGTGCCTGGAGTGTAGGGGAAAATGAGCAGTTCTTC. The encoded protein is CAWSVGENEQFF. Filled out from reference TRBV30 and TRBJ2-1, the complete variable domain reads SQTIHQWPATLVQPVGSPLSLECTVEGTSNPNLYWYRQAAGRGLQLLFYSVGIGQISSEVPQNLSASRPQDRQFILSSKKLLLSDSGFYLCAWSVGENEQFFGPGTRLTVL.

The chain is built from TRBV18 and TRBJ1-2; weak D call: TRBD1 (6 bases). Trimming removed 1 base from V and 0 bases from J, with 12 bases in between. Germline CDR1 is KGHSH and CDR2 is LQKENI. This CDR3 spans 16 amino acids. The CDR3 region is CASSPLTRGSNYGYTF. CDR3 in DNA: TGTGCCAGCTCACCACTGACCAGGGGTTCTAACTATGGCTACACCTTC.

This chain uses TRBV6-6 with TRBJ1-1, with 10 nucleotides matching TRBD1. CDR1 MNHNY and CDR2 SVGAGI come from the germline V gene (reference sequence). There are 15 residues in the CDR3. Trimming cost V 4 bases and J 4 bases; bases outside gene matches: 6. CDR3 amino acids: CASSSRDRGSTEAFF. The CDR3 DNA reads TGTGCCAGCAGTTCAAGGGACAGGGGATCCACTGAAGCTTTCTTT.

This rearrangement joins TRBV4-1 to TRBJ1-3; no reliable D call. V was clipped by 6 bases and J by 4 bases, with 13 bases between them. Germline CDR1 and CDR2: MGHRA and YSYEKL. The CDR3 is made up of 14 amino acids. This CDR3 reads CASRPSPGGNTIYF. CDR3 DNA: TGCGCCAGCAGACCCTCCCCCGGGGGAAACACCATATATTTT.

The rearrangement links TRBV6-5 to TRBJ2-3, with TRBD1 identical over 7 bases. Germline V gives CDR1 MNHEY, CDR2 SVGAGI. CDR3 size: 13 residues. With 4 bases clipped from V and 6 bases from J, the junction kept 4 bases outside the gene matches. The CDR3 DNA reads TGTGCCAGCAGTTTCGACAGGGCCGATACGCAGTATTTT. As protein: CASSFDRADTQYF.

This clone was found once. CDR3 coding DNA: TGTGCCAGCAGCTTACGACAGGGGGATCAGCCCCAGCATTTT. Its protein is CASSLRQGDQPQHF. V usage is TRBV7-8 and J usage is TRBJ1-5; 9 bases map to TRBD1. There are 14 residues in the CDR3. With 2 bases clipped from V and 5 bases from J, the junction kept 1 base outside the gene matches. CDR1 and CDR2 (germline): SGHVS, FQNEAQ.

This CDR3 reads CASSLAGLGETQYF. As DNA, the CDR3 is TGTGCCAGCAGCTTAGCGGGACTGGGCGAGACCCAGTACTTC. This chain joins TRBV5-4 and TRBJ2-5; 7 bases map to TRBD2. The germline CDR1 and CDR2 sequences are SGHNT and YYREEE (reference sequence). This CDR3 has 14 residues. With V trimmed by 2 bases and J by 5 bases, 6 bases remained unmatched.

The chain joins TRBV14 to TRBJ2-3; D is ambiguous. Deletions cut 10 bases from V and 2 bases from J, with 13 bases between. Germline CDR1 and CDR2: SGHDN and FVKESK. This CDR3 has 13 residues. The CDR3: CATALRYTDTQYF. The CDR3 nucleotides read TGTGCCACCGCGTTGAGGTACACAGATACGCAGTATTTT.

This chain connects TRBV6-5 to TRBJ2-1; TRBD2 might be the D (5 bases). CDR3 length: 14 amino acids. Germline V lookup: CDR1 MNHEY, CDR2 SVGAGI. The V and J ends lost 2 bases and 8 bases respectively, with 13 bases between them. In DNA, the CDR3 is TGTGCCAGCAGTTACGAGTCTAGCATCGATGAGCAGTTCTTC. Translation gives CASSYESSIDEQFF.

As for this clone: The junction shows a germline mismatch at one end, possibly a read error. CDR3 coding DNA: TGTGCTAGCAGCCTTTACAGGGGGGAGAACACTGAAGCTTTCTTT. Amino acid sequence: CASSLYRGENTEAFF. The chain carries TRBV7-7 and TRBJ1-1; 8 bases are shared with TRBD1. There are 15 residues in the CDR3. CDR1 is SSHAT and CDR2 is FNYEAQ in the germline V gene (reference sequence).

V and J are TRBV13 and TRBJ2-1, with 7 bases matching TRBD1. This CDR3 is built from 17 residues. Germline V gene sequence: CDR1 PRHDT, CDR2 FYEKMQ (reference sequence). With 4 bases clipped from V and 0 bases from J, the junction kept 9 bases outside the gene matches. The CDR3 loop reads CASSSLLQGSSYNEQFF. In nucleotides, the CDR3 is TGTGCCAGCAGCTCATTATTACAGGGGAGCTCCTACAATGAGCAGTTCTTC.

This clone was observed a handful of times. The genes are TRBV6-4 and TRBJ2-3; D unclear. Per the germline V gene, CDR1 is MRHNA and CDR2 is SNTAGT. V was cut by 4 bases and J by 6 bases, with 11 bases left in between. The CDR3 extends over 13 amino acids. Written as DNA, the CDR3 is TGTGCCAGCAGTGTCCGTCCCCAGGATACGCAGTATTTT. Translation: CASSVRPQDTQYF.

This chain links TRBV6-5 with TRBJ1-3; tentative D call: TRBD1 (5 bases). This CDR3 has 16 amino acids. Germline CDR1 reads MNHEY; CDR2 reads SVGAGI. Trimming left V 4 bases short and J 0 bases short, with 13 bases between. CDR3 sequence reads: CASSLPLTASGNTIYF. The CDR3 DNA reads TGTGCCAGCAGTTTACCCCTGACAGCCTCTGGAAACACCATATATTTT.

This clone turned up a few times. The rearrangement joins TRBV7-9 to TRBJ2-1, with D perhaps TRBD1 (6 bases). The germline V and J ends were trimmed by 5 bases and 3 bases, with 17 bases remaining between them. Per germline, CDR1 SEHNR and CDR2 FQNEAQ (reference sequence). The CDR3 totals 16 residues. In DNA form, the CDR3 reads TGTGCCAGCAGCGCCGTTCTGACAGGATTCTACAATGAGCAGTTCTTC. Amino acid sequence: CASSAVLTGFYNEQFF.

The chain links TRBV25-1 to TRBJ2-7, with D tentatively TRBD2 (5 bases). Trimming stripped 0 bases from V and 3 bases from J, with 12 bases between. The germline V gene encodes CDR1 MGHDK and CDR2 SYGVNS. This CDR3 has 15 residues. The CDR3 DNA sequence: TGTGCCAGCAGTGAATACGGAGGTTTGGTCTACGAGCAGTACTTC. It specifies CASSEYGGLVYEQYF.

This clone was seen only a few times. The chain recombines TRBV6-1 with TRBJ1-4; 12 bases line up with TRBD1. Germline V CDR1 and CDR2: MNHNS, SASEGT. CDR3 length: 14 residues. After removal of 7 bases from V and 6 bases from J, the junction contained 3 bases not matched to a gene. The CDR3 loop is CASKGTGGDEKLFF. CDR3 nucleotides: TGTGCCAGCAAGGGGACAGGGGGCGATGAAAAACTGTTTTTT.

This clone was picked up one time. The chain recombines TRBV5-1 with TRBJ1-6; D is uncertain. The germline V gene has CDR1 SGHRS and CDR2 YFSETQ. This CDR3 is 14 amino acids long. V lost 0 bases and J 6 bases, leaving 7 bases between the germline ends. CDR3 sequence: CASSLATVNSPLHF. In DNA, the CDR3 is TGCGCCAGCAGCTTGGCAACGGTTAATTCACCCCTCCACTTT.

CDR3 residues: CASSQDRGNSPLHF. CDR3 coding DNA: TGTGCCAGCAGCCAGGACAGGGGGAATTCACCCCTCCACTTT. This chain links TRBV14 with TRBJ1-6; 10 bases align to TRBD1. The CDR3 has 14 amino acids. Germline V gene lookup returns CDR1 SGHDN and CDR2 FVKESK. Losses at the gene ends were 3 bases for V and 7 bases for J; bases not matched to a gene: 0.

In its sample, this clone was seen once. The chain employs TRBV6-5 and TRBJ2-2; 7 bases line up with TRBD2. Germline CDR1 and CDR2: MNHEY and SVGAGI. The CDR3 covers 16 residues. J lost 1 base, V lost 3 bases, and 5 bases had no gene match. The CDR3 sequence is CASSYPASGNTGELFF. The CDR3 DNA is TGTGCCAGCAGTTATCCAGCTAGCGGGAACACCGGGGAGCTGTTTTTT.

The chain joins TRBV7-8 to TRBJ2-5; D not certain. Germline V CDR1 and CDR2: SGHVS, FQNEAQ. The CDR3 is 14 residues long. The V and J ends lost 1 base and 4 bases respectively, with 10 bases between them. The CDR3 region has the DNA TGTGCCAGCAGCTTAGTTATTTCGGGAGAGACCCAGTACTTC. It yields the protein CASSLVISGETQYF. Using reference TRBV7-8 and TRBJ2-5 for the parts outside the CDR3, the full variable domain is GAGVSQSPRYKVAKRGQDVALRCDPISGHVSLFWYQQALGQGPEFLTYFQNEAQLDKSGLPSDRFFAERPEGSVSTLKIQRTQQEDSAVYLCASSLVISGETQYFGPGTRLLVL.

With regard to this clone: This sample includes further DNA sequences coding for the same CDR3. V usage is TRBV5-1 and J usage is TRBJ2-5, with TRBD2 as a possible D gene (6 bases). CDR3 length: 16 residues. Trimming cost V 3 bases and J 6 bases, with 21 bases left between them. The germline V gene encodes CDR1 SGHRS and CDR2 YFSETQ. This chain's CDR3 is CASSSVTSGFDQTQYF. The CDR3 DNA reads TGCGCCAGCAGCTCCGTGACTAGTGGGTTTGATCAGACCCAGTACTTC.

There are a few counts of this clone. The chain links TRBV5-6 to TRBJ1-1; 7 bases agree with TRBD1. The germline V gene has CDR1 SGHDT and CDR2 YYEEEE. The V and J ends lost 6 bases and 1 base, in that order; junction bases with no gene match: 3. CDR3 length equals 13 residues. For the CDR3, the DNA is TGTGCCAGCACCCGGACAGGGAACACTGAAGCTTTCTTT. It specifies CASTRTGNTEAFF.

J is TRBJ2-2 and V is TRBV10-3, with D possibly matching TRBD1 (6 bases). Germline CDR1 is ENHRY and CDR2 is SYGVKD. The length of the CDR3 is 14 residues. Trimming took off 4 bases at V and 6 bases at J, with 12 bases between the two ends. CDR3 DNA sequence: TGTGCCATCAGTGCTGGGCAGGGGCCCGGGGAGCTGTTTTTT. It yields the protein CAISAGQGPGELFF.

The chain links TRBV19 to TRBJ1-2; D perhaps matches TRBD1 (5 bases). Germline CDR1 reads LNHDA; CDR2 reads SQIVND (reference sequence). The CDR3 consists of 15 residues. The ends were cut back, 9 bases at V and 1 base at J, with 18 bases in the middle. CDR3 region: CASADSGWDNYGYTF. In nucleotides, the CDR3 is TGTGCCAGCGCTGACAGTGGATGGGATAACTATGGCTACACCTTC.

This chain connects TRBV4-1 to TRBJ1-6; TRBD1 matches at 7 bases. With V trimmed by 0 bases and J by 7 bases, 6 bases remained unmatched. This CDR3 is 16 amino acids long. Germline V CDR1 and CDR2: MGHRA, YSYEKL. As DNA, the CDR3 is TGCGCCAGCAGCCAAGATCCGACAGGGAGGAATTCACCCCTCCACTTT. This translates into CASSQDPTGRNSPLHF.

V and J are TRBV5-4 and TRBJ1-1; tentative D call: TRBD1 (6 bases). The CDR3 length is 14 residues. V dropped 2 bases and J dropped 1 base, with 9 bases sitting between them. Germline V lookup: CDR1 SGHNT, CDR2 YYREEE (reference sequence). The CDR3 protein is CASSFGTRNTEAFF. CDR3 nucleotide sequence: TGTGCCAGCAGCTTTGGGACAAGGAACACTGAAGCTTTCTTT.